This T cell receptor beta chain appears in the sequencing data of a study of regulatory T cells in long-lasting Graves disease. General study findings and limits: TRBV28, TRBJ1-2 and TRBJ2-5 were favored in persistent disease.

For TCR beta, libraries came from iRepertoire HTBI primers and Arm-PCR of CDR3 regions. A single record per CDR3 protein comes from TCRdb applying MiXCR to the multiplex PCR reads. Seen here are 300,000 to 400,000 distinct CDR3 sequences, roughly a sixth observed once, and the top ten hold 25% to 30%. The CDR3 sequence is 17 residues long. V gave up 3 bases and J gave up 7 bases; unmatched junction bases: 11. Looked up from germline, CDR1 is SGHRS and CDR2 is YFSETQ. Time point given: newly diagnosed GD, antithyroid drugs for less than 3 months. Making the TCR library involved RNA that had been extracted from PBMCs. The peripheral blood volume drawn was approximately 9 milliliters, and it was collected into EDTA tubes. This clonotype was recorded many times. Antigen: not known. These data were also reused for a study on T cells in Graves' hyperthyroidism and ophthalmopathy. From that study: In blood, most of the thyroid clonotypes expanded above 0.001 were also present.

Sequenced material: peripheral blood mononuclear cells (PBMCs), taken at new diagnosis, from a patient treated with antithyroid drugs. The source is a man aged 35 to 55 with Graves disease. The rearrangement uses TRBV5-1 and TRBJ2-2; TRBD2 agrees at 11 bases. The CDR3: CASSWTSGPGRNGELFF. The CDR3 DNA is TGCGCCAGCAGCTGGACTAGCGGGCCCGGGCGTAACGGGGAGCTGTTTTTT.